This T cell receptor beta chain was identified in a study of shared clonotypes between healthy human individuals. The study enrolled healthy HIV-negative adults without recent acute infections or vaccinations as donors. Using immunoSEQ multiplex PCR, the repertoire was profiled, and TCRdb retains in-frame clones only, with some absent. The sample lists approximately 320,000 clones, around 86% occurring once. Germline V gene lookup returns CDR1 SGDLS and CDR2 YYNGEE. Trimming cost V 0 bases and J 0 bases, with 11 bases left between them. CDR3 length equals 16 residues. The receptor comes from a man aged 18 to 29 in good health. Material: memory CD8+ T cells sorted from blood. The subset denotes: CD45RO+ cells pooled with CCR7-negative TemRA cells. The chain links TRBV9 to TRBJ2-3; D may be TRBD2 (6 bases). The CDR3 spells CASSVGHGLSTDTQYF. The CDR3 DNA is TGTGCCAGCAGCGTAGGTCATGGACTAAGCACAGATACGCAGTATTTT.